Following are 15 T cell receptor beta chains from one sample sequenced in a study of blood T cell repertoires in COVID-19. Clones were read by immunoSEQ multiplex PCR, and TCRdb kept only the in-frame ones, dropping some. This table holds 35,000 to 50,000 clones, about 86% found once. Material: peripheral blood. The receptor set was obtained from a man between 70 and 80 years old with acute or convalescent COVID-19.

The V gene is TRBV10-3, the J gene TRBJ1-4, with D possibly TRBD1 on 6 matching bases. The CDR3 has 15 residues. Germline CDR1 and CDR2: ENHRY and SYGVKD. V shed 3 bases and J shed 7 bases, with 15 bases lying between them. CDR3 residues: CAISESGAGGEKLFF. CDR3 DNA: TGTGCCATCAGTGAATCAGGGGCAGGCGGTGAAAAACTGTTTTTT.

The V and J genes are TRBV7-9 and TRBJ2-3; TRBD1 matches 10 bases. With V trimmed by 3 bases and J by 2 bases, 5 bases remained unmatched. Germline lookup yields CDR1 SEHNR and CDR2 FQNEAQ (reference sequence). The CDR3 runs to 16 residues. The DNA of the CDR3 is TGTGCCAGCAGCTTCGGACAGGGGGTTTTCACAGATACGCAGTATTTT. Translated, it gives CASSFGQGVFTDTQYF.

V is TRBV5-1 and J is TRBJ1-4, with D hard to call. There are 15 residues in the CDR3. Trimming stripped 5 bases from V and 0 bases from J, with 11 bases between. CDR1 and CDR2 from the germline V gene are SGHRS and YFSETQ. The CDR3 spells CASSTGIATNEKLFF. The DNA for the CDR3 is TGCGCCAGCAGTACCGGGATAGCAACTAATGAAAAACTGTTTTTT.

V and J are TRBV2 and TRBJ2-7; a possible D gene is TRBD2 (5 bases). The CDR3 covers 11 residues. Deletions cut 7 bases from V and 3 bases from J, with 7 bases between. Per germline, CDR1 SNHLY and CDR2 FYNNEI. The CDR3 here is CASTRDYEQYF. The CDR3 DNA sequence: TGTGCCAGCACGAGGGACTACGAGCAGTACTTC. Variable domain in full (rest from reference TRBV2 and TRBJ2-7): EPEVTQTPSHQVTQMGQEVILRCVPISNHLYFYWYRQILGQKVEFLVSFYNNEISEKSEIFDDQFSVERPDGSNFTLKIRSTKLEDSAMYFCASTRDYEQYFGPGTRLTVT.

The rearrangement links TRBV5-1 to TRBJ1-5; possible D gene TRBD1, 6 bases. The CDR3 is made up of 15 amino acids. Trimming took 3 bases from V and 1 from J, leaving 11 bases between them. CDR1 and CDR2 from the germline V gene are SGHRS and YFSETQ. CDR3 in amino acids: CASSSTGSSNQPQHF. For the CDR3, the DNA is TGCGCCAGCAGCTCAACAGGGTCGAGCAATCAGCCCCAGCATTTT. Supplemented by reference TRBV5-1 and TRBJ1-5, the full variable domain reads KAGVTQTPRYLIKTRGQQVTLSCSPISGHRSVSWYQQTPGQGLQFLFEYFSETQRNKGNFPGRFSGRQFSNSRSEMNVSTLELGDSALYLCASSSTGSSNQPQHFGDGTRLSIL.

The CDR3 bases are TGCAGTGCATCGGACTACCAACAGTTCTTC. This gives the protein CSASDYQQFF. The gene calls are TRBV20-1 and TRBJ2-1; a possible D gene is TRBD2 (6 bases). V gave up 6 bases and J gave up 13 bases, with 13 bases separating them. This CDR3 contains 10 residues. Germline CDR1 reads DFQATT; CDR2 reads SNEGSKA (reference sequence).

The chain combines TRBV9 with TRBJ2-2; 8 bases align to TRBD2. Germline V gene lookup returns CDR1 SGDLS and CDR2 YYNGEE. This CDR3 region has 15 residues. With 4 bases clipped from V and 2 bases from J, the junction kept 4 bases outside the gene matches. CDR3 DNA: TGTGCCAGCAGCTTCGGACTAGCTAACACCGGGGAGCTGTTTTTT. Amino acid sequence: CASSFGLANTGELFF. The entire variable domain, with the rest obtained from reference TRBV9 and TRBJ2-2, is as follows: DSGVTQTPKHLITATGQRVTLRCSPRSGDLSVYWYQQSLDQGLQFLIQYYNGEERAKGNILERFSAQQFPDLHSELNLSSLELGDSALYFCASSFGLANTGELFFGEGSRLTVL.

CDR3 nucleotide sequence: TGTGCCAGCAGCACAGACCATTCCGGGGAGCTGTTTTTT. Translation gives CASSTDHSGELFF. The chain combines TRBV9 with TRBJ2-2; D is ambiguous. CDR1 and CDR2 (germline): SGDLS, YYNGEE. The CDR3 has 13 amino acids. V lost 4 bases, J lost 6 bases, and 10 bases lay in between.

The V gene is TRBV27, the J gene TRBJ1-1, with D tentatively TRBD1 (5 bases). The CDR3 is made up of 15 amino acids. Trimming left V 1 base short and J 1 base short, with 10 bases between. The V gene's germline CDR1 is MNHEY and CDR2 SMNVEV (reference sequence). CDR3 coding DNA: TGTGCCAGCAGTTTATATGCCGGGGGGAACACTGAAGCTTTCTTT. Translation gives CASSLYAGGNTEAFF.

This sequence joins TRBV4-1 and TRBJ2-7; 10 bases agree with TRBD1. The CDR3 consists of 14 residues. In germline, CDR1 is MGHRA, CDR2 YSYEKL. Unmatched junction bases numbered 7, after V lost 5 bases and J lost 6 bases. CDR3 in DNA: TGCGCCAGCAGCATGACTGACAGGGGGCGCGAGCAGTACTTC. It encodes CASSMTDRGREQYF.

V usage is TRBV11-2 and J usage is TRBJ1-5; 9 bases line up with TRBD1. This CDR3 contains 14 residues. The trim removed 5 bases at V and 10 bases at J, leaving 9 bases unmatched. Per the germline V gene, CDR1 is SGHAT and CDR2 is FQNNGV. CDR3 DNA sequence: TGTGCCAGCAGCACGGACAGGGGTCCGATCCCCCAGCATTTT. Translated: CASSTDRGPIPQHF.

The chain uses TRBV19 and TRBJ1-5, with D perhaps matching TRBD1 (6 bases). The CDR3 has 14 amino acids. V lost 5 bases to trimming and J lost 4 bases, with 12 bases between them. Looked up from germline, CDR1 is LNHDA and CDR2 is SQIVND (reference sequence). This CDR3 is CASSPGTSNQPQHF. CDR3 nucleotide sequence: TGTGCCAGTAGTCCCGGGACAAGTAATCAGCCCCAGCATTTT.

This clone came up a few times. The junction departs from the called germline gene at one end, perhaps through a read error. The chain links TRBV10-3 to TRBJ1-2, with 7 bases aligning to TRBD1. There are 12 residues in the CDR3. Germline loops: CDR1 ENHRY, CDR2 SYGVKD. The CDR3 reads CAISESTVDRAF. CDR3 sequence (DNA): TGTGCCATCAGTGAGTCGACGGTAGACAGGGCCTTC.

The V and J genes are TRBV10-3 and TRBJ2-6; no reliable D call. The CDR3 covers 15 residues. Trimming removed 2 bases at V and 1 base at J, with 6 bases between. Germline lookup yields CDR1 ENHRY and CDR2 SYGVKD. The CDR3 DNA is TGTGCCATCAGTGAGGGCAGATCTGGGGCCAACGTCCTGACTTTC. As protein: CAISEGRSGANVLTF.

CDR3 nucleotides: TGTGCCAGCAGTTACGCGGGATTTTCTGGAAACACCATATATTTT. Translating gives CASSYAGFSGNTIYF. The V call is TRBV6-6, the J call TRBJ1-3, with D uncertain. V shed 2 bases and J shed 1 base, with 9 bases lying between them. The V gene's germline CDR1 is MNHNY and CDR2 SVGAGI (reference sequence). This CDR3 is built from 15 residues.